The present entry profiles one T cell receptor beta chain with its context. CDR3 size: 14 residues. The V end was cut by 7 bases, the J end by 8 bases, with 17 bases between. Germline V gene sequence: CDR1 LNHDA, CDR2 SQIVND (reference sequence). Sequencing targeted TCR beta in T cells from blood (CD8+ and CD4+). The authors negatively isolated CD8+ and CD4+ T cells and FACS-enriched TEMRA cells. This sample is drawn from a study of CD8 T cells in Susac syndrome. Reverse transcription of roughly 0.45 to 1 ug RNA used random hexamers. The immunoSEQ assay covered 54 Vbeta and 13 Jbeta segments for CDR3. From the immunoSEQ multiplex PCR reads, TCRdb called clonotypes with MiXCR, one entry per CDR3 protein. The repertoire consists of about 200,000 distinct CDR3 sequences, with 80% to 95% occurring once and the leading ten covering 0.1%.

The V and J genes are TRBV19 and TRBJ1-4; D remains ambiguous. The clonotype originates from a human donor in good health. The source material was CD4+ T cells from PBMCs. CDR3 residues: CASTSSGKGEKLFF. The DNA of the CDR3 is TGTGCCAGTACCTCCTCCGGGAAGGGAGAAAAACTGTTTTTT.